Listed below are T cell receptor beta chains from one sample, sequenced in a study. A single record per CDR3 protein comes from TCRdb applying MiXCR to the 5' RACE reads. The profile shows 55,000 to 70,000 distinct CDR3 sequences, around 26% of them singletons. Sequenced material: tumor-infiltrating memory CD4+ T cells sorted from the breast tumor. These receptors were collected from a female donor with breast cancer. The CDR3 runs from the conserved cysteine through the conserved F or W. D genes are given only for firm matches. Size tells how often a clone was seen (once, few, many) or the class of an expanded clone, and some rows leave it out.

d_gene: -; abundance: -; j_gene: TRBJ2-5; v_gene: TRBV5-1; CDR3nt: TGCGCCAGCAGCTTGGCGGGCAATCCGCGAGAGACCCAGTACTTC; CDR3aa: CASSLAGNPRETQYF
d_gene: -; abundance: few; j_gene: TRBJ1-5; v_gene: TRBV6-5; CDR3nt: TGTGCCAGCAGGGGCGGGGCAGGTTATCAGCCCCAGCATTTT; CDR3aa: CASRGGAGYQPQHF
d_gene: -; abundance: -; j_gene: TRBJ1-2; v_gene: TRBV7-9; CDR3nt: TGTGCCAGCAGCTTAGCGGGACCGACGTATGGCTACACCTTC; CDR3aa: CASSLAGPTYGYTF
d_gene: -; abundance: few; j_gene: TRBJ2-5; v_gene: TRBV7-2; CDR3nt: TGTGCCAGCAGCTTAGGGGCGGGAGAGACCCAGTACTTC; CDR3aa: CASSLGAGETQYF
d_gene: -; abundance: few; j_gene: TRBJ1-4; v_gene: TRBV24-1; CDR3nt: TGTGCCACCAGTGACGGGAATGAAAAACTGTTTTTT; CDR3aa: CATSDGNEKLFF
d_gene: TRBD1; abundance: -; j_gene: TRBJ1-2; v_gene: TRBV18; CDR3nt: TGTGCCAGCTCACAGGGACAGGGAGGATATGGCTACACCTTC; CDR3aa: CASSQGQGGYGYTF
d_gene: -; abundance: -; j_gene: TRBJ2-2; v_gene: TRBV28; CDR3nt: TGTGCCAGCAGTTTGAAACGTGGCACCGGGGAGCTGTTTTTT; CDR3aa: CASSLKRGTGELFF
d_gene: TRBD1; abundance: few; j_gene: TRBJ1-2; v_gene: TRBV6-1; CDR3nt: TGTGCCAGCAGTGGAAGACAGGGAATGGGCTATGGCTACACCTTC; CDR3aa: CASSGRQGMGYGYTF
d_gene: TRBD1; abundance: -; j_gene: TRBJ1-5; v_gene: TRBV20-1; CDR3nt: TGCAGCGCTAGAAGGGGACAGAGTAGCAATCAGCCCCAGCATTTT; CDR3aa: CSARRGQSSNQPQHF
d_gene: -; abundance: few; j_gene: TRBJ2-5; v_gene: TRBV28; CDR3nt: TGTGCCAGCAGCCCGAGGGGTCTCCTCGGGACCCAGTACTTC; CDR3aa: CASSPRGLLGTQYF
d_gene: -; abundance: -; j_gene: TRBJ2-5; v_gene: TRBV29-1; CDR3nt: TGCAGCGTCCGACGGAGTTTGGGGGAGACCCAGTACTTC; CDR3aa: CSVRRSLGETQYF
d_gene: -; abundance: few; j_gene: TRBJ1-3; v_gene: TRBV5-1; CDR3nt: TGCGCCAGCAGCTTGGAAGAGGCACGCTCTGGAAACACCATATATTTT; CDR3aa: CASSLEEARSGNTIYF
d_gene: -; abundance: -; j_gene: TRBJ1-6; v_gene: TRBV7-8; CDR3nt: TGTGCCAGCAGGGGGACGGACGAATATAATTCACCCCTCCACTTT; CDR3aa: CASRGTDEYNSPLHF
d_gene: -; abundance: medium-sized; j_gene: TRBJ2-5; v_gene: TRBV20-1; CDR3nt: TGCAGTGCTAGCACAGCGCCAAGGCAAGAGACCCAGTACTTC; CDR3aa: CSASTAPRQETQYF
d_gene: -; abundance: -; j_gene: TRBJ2-2; v_gene: TRBV6-5; CDR3nt: TGTGCCAGCGCATCAGGGGCCGGTAGGGGCACCGGGGAGCTGTTTTTT; CDR3aa: CASASGAGRGTGELFF
d_gene: TRBD2; abundance: few; j_gene: TRBJ2-1; v_gene: TRBV29-1; CDR3nt: TGCAGCGTTCAAAGGGCTAGCGGGAGTGTCAACGTGCAGTTCTTC; CDR3aa: CSVQRASGSVNVQFF
d_gene: -; abundance: -; j_gene: TRBJ1-6; v_gene: TRBV6-5; CDR3nt: TGTGCCAGCAGTTCCGCAGAGGGTGGATCACCCCTCCACTTT; CDR3aa: CASSSAEGGSPLHF
d_gene: -; abundance: few; j_gene: TRBJ2-3; v_gene: TRBV20-1; CDR3nt: TGCAGTGCCCTAACACTCACAGATACGCAGTATTTT; CDR3aa: CSALTLTDTQYF
d_gene: TRBD2; abundance: few; j_gene: TRBJ2-3; v_gene: TRBV4-1; CDR3nt: TGCGCCAGCAGCCCCAGACTAGCGGGCACAGATACGCAGTATTTT; CDR3aa: CASSPRLAGTDTQYF
d_gene: TRBD2; abundance: many; j_gene: TRBJ2-5; v_gene: TRBV7-9; CDR3nt: TGTGCCAGCAGCTCGGCGGGGGGAGAGACCCAGTACTTC; CDR3aa: CASSSAGGETQYF
d_gene: TRBD1; abundance: -; j_gene: TRBJ1-2; v_gene: TRBV20-1; CDR3nt: TGCAGTGCTAGCCCCGGGACAGGAAGGCGCTACACCTTC; CDR3aa: CSASPGTGRRYTF
d_gene: -; abundance: -; j_gene: TRBJ2-2; v_gene: TRBV5-1; CDR3nt: TGCGCCAGCATGCGAAGGACTGATACCGGGGAGCTGTTTTTT; CDR3aa: CASMRRTDTGELFF
d_gene: TRBD2; abundance: -; j_gene: TRBJ2-3; v_gene: TRBV7-2; CDR3nt: TGTGCCAGCAGCCCCCAGCGGGGGCTAAGCACAGATACGCAGTATTTT; CDR3aa: CASSPQRGLSTDTQYF
d_gene: -; abundance: few; j_gene: TRBJ2-7; v_gene: TRBV20-1; CDR3nt: TGCAGTCCGATCCGCCGGGAGAACGGCGAGCAGTACTTC; CDR3aa: CSPIRRENGEQYF
d_gene: TRBD1; abundance: -; j_gene: TRBJ2-3; v_gene: TRBV7-3; CDR3nt: TGTGCCAGCAGCCCCGAGGGGACAGGGGACTATACGCAGTATTTT; CDR3aa: CASSPEGTGDYTQYF
d_gene: TRBD2; abundance: -; j_gene: TRBJ2-3; v_gene: TRBV7-2; CDR3nt: TGTGCCAGCGACCGACTAGCGGGGGGTTCGGATACGCAGTATTTT; CDR3aa: CASDRLAGGSDTQYF
d_gene: -; abundance: -; j_gene: TRBJ2-1; v_gene: TRBV20-1; CDR3nt: TGCAGTGCTATGGGCGTCGCAGGGAGGAATGAGCAGTTCTTC; CDR3aa: CSAMGVAGRNEQFF
d_gene: -; abundance: -; j_gene: TRBJ1-2; v_gene: TRBV6-2/TRBV6-3; CDR3nt: TGTGCCAGCAGTTACGGGAGACTAGGGATCATCGGCTTC; CDR3aa: CASSYGRLGIIGF
d_gene: -; abundance: -; j_gene: TRBJ2-3; v_gene: TRBV9; CDR3nt: TGTGCCAGCAGCAAGTTAGCGGTCTCGACAGATACGCAGTATTTT; CDR3aa: CASSKLAVSTDTQYF
d_gene: -; abundance: -; j_gene: TRBJ1-2; v_gene: TRBV25-1; CDR3nt: TGTGCCAGCAGTGAAGGGCAGGCCCGAGCTAACTATGGCTACACCTTC; CDR3aa: CASSEGQARANYGYTF
d_gene: -; abundance: -; j_gene: TRBJ2-4; v_gene: TRBV7-2; CDR3nt: TGTGCCAGCAGCACCCAGGGAGCGGCCAAAAACATTCAGTACTTC; CDR3aa: CASSTQGAAKNIQYF
d_gene: -; abundance: many; j_gene: TRBJ1-5; v_gene: TRBV6-5; CDR3nt: TGTGCCAGCAGTTACTCGATCAGGGGCAATCAGCCCCAGCATTTT; CDR3aa: CASSYSIRGNQPQHF
d_gene: -; abundance: many; j_gene: TRBJ2-1; v_gene: TRBV5-1; CDR3nt: TGCGCCAGCAGCTTCGGCGGAAGCTCCTACAATGAGCAGTTCTTC; CDR3aa: CASSFGGSSYNEQFF
d_gene: -; abundance: -; j_gene: TRBJ2-5; v_gene: TRBV5-5; CDR3nt: TGTGCCAGCAGAACAACGGTTGCGGAGGCGGACGAGACCCAGTACTTC; CDR3aa: CASRTTVAEADETQYF
d_gene: -; abundance: medium-sized; j_gene: TRBJ2-7; v_gene: TRBV5-1; CDR3nt: TGCGCCAGCAGCCCGGGACAAAACCCCTACGAGCAGTACTTC; CDR3aa: CASSPGQNPYEQYF
d_gene: TRBD1; abundance: -; j_gene: TRBJ2-7; v_gene: TRBV5-1; CDR3nt: TGCGCCAGCAGCTTGCCGGGACAGGGGGCCGAGCAGTACTTC; CDR3aa: CASSLPGQGAEQYF
d_gene: -; abundance: -; j_gene: TRBJ1-1; v_gene: TRBV5-5; CDR3nt: TGTGCCAGCAGCTTGGCGCTGGGGTCCGGAACTGAAGCTTTCTTT; CDR3aa: CASSLALGSGTEAFF
d_gene: TRBD2; abundance: few; j_gene: TRBJ2-1; v_gene: TRBV4-1; CDR3nt: TGCGCCAGCAGGCCAAGGACTAGCGGGATCAATGAGCAGTTCTTC; CDR3aa: CASRPRTSGINEQFF
d_gene: -; abundance: few; j_gene: TRBJ2-3; v_gene: TRBV4-3; CDR3nt: TGCGCCAGCAGCCAAGAAAGGCTCACTCCAGATACGCAGTATTTT; CDR3aa: CASSQERLTPDTQYF
d_gene: -; abundance: few; j_gene: TRBJ2-1; v_gene: TRBV12-3/TRBV12-4; CDR3nt: TGTGCCAGCAGTTATAATCGGGGCTACAATGAGCAGTTCTTC; CDR3aa: CASSYNRGYNEQFF
d_gene: -; abundance: -; j_gene: TRBJ2-7; v_gene: TRBV18; CDR3nt: TGTGCCAGCTCACCGTCGGGGCAAGAGGGCTACGAGCAGTACTTC; CDR3aa: CASSPSGQEGYEQYF
d_gene: -; abundance: many; j_gene: TRBJ1-2; v_gene: TRBV6-1; CDR3nt: TGTGCCAGCAGTCCTCTGCTTAGACTAAGAGATGGCTACACCTTC; CDR3aa: CASSPLLRLRDGYTF
d_gene: -; abundance: few; j_gene: TRBJ2-1; v_gene: TRBV18; CDR3nt: TGTGCCAGCTCCGAGACGCGGGATGAGCAGTTCTTC; CDR3aa: CASSETRDEQFF
d_gene: TRBD1; abundance: many; j_gene: TRBJ2-5; v_gene: TRBV9; CDR3nt: TGTGCCAGCAGCGCGAGGACAGGACTGGAGACCCAGTACTTC; CDR3aa: CASSARTGLETQYF
d_gene: TRBD2; abundance: few; j_gene: TRBJ2-7; v_gene: TRBV20-1; CDR3nt: TGCAGTGCTCGCCCGGGACTAGCGGGGCAAGAGCAGTACTTC; CDR3aa: CSARPGLAGQEQYF
d_gene: -; abundance: -; j_gene: TRBJ2-2; v_gene: TRBV5-1; CDR3nt: TGCGCCAGCAGCTTGCTGGGAGGCGGCGGGGAGCTGTTTTTT; CDR3aa: CASSLLGGGGELFF
d_gene: -; abundance: -; j_gene: TRBJ1-1; v_gene: TRBV5-1; CDR3nt: TGCGCCAGCAGCGTACAGGAGGGGAACACTGAGGCTTTCTTT; CDR3aa: CASSVQEGNTEAFF
d_gene: -; abundance: -; j_gene: TRBJ2-3; v_gene: TRBV12-3/TRBV12-4; CDR3nt: TGTGCCAGCAGTTTGGGGGTTAGCACAGATACGCAGTATTTT; CDR3aa: CASSLGVSTDTQYF
d_gene: -; abundance: -; j_gene: TRBJ2-2; v_gene: TRBV9; CDR3nt: TGTGCCAGCAGCGTTGGCGGGGACACCGGGGAGCTGTTTTTT; CDR3aa: CASSVGGDTGELFF